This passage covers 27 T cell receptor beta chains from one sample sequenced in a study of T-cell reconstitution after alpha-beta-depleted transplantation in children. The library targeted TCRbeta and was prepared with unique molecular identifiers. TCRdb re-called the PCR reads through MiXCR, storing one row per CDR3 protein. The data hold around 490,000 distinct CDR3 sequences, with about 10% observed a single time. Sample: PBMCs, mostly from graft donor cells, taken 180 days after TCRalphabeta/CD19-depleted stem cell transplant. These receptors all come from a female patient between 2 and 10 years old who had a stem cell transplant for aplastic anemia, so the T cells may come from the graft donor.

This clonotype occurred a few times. CDR3 protein: CATSRESSGGYEQYF. The DNA for the CDR3 is TGTGCCACCAGCAGAGAGTCTAGCGGAGGTTACGAGCAGTACTTC. The V gene is TRBV15, the J gene TRBJ2-7; 7 bases fit TRBD2. Losses at the gene ends were 0 bases for V and 4 bases for J; bases not matched to a gene: 6. This CDR3 spans 15 amino acids. Per the germline V gene, CDR1 is LNHNV and CDR2 is YYDKDF (reference sequence).

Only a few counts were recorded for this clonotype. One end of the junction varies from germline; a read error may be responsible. CDR3 bases: TGCAGCGTTGAAGATCGAGTCTCTGCAGCGGGCAGGTTT. It encodes CSVEDRVSAAGRF. The rearrangement links TRBV29-1 to TRBJ1-1, with no clear D. Germline CDR1 reads SQVTM; CDR2 reads ANQGSEA. CDR3 length equals 13 residues.

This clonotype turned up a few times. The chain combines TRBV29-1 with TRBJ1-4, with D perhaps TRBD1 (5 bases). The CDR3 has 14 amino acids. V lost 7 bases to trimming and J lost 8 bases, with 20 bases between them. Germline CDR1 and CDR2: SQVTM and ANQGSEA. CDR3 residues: CSGKPGRGEEKLFF. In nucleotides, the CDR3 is TGCAGCGGGAAACCGGGAAGGGGCGAGGAAAAACTGTTTTTT.

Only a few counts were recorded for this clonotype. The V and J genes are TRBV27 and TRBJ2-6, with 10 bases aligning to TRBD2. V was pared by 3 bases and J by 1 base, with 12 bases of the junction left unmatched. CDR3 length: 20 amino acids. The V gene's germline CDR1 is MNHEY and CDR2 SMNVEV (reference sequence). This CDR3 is CASSLRTGLAVRSGANVLTF. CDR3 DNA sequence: TGTGCCAGCAGTTTGCGGACTGGACTAGCGGTGAGGTCTGGGGCCAACGTCCTGACTTTC.

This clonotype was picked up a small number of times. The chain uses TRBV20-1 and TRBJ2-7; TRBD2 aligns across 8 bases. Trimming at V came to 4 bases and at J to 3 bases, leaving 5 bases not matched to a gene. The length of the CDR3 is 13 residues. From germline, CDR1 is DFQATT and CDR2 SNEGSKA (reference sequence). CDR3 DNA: TGCAGTGCTACCAGCGGGAGCCTCTACGAGCAGTACGTC. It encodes CSATSGSLYEQYV.

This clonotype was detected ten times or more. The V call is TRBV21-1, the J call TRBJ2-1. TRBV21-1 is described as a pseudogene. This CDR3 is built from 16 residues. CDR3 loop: CASSKALQSSYNEQFF. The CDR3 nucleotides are TGTGCCAGCAGCAAAGCGCTCCAGAGCTCCTACAATGAGCAGTTCTTC.

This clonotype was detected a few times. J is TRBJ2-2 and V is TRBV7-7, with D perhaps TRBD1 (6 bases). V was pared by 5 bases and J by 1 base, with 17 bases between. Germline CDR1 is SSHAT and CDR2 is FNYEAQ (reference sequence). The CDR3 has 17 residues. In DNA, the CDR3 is TGTGCCAGCAGCCTCAACCGCCCGACAGGGAACACCGGGGAGCTGTTTTTT. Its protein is CASSLNRPTGNTGELFF.

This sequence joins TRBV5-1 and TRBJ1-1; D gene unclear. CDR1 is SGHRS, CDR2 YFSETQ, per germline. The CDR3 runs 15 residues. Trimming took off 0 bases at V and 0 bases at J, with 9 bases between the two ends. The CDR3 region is CASSLDRSLNTEAFF. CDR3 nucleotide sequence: TGCGCCAGCAGCTTGGACCGCTCATTGAACACTGAAGCTTTCTTT. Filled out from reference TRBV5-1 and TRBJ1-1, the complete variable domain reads KAGVTQTPRYLIKTRGQQVTLSCSPISGHRSVSWYQQTPGQGLQFLFEYFSETQRNKGNFPGRFSGRQFSNSRSEMNVSTLELGDSALYLCASSLDRSLNTEAFFGQGTRLTVV.

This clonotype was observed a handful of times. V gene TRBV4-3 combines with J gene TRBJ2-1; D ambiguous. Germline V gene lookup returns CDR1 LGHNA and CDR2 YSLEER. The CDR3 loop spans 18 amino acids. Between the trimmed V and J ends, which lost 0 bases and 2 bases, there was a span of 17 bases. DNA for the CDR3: TGCGCCAGCAGCCAAGATTATTCCAGTTTGGTGCCCTACAATGAGCAGTTCTTC. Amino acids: CASSQDYSSLVPYNEQFF.

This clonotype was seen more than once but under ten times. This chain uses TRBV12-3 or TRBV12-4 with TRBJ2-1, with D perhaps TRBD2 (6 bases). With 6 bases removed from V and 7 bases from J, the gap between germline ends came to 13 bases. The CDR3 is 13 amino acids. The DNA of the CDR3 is TGTGCCAGCAGCCCCGCTCGGGGGAATGAGCAGTTCTTC. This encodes CASSPARGNEQFF.

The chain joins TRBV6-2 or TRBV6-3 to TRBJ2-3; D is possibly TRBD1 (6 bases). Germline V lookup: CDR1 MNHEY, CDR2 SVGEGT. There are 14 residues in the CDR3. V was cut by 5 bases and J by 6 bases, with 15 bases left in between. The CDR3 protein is CASSVYRDGDTQYF. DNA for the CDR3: TGTGCCAGCAGTGTCTACAGGGATGGCGATACGCAGTATTTT.

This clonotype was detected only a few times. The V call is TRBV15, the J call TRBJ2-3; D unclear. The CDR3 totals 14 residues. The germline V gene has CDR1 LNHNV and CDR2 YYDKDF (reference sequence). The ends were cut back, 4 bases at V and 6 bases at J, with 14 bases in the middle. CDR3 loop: CATSKTYRADTQYF. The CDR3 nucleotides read TGTGCCACCAGCAAGACCTATCGAGCGGATACGCAGTATTTT.

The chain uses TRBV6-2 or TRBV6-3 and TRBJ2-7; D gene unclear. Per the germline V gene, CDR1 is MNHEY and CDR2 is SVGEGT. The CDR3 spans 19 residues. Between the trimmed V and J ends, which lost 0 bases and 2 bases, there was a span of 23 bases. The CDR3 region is CASSYSSIHPQLDPYEQYV. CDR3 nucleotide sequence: TGTGCCAGCAGTTACTCCAGTATTCACCCTCAACTGGATCCCTACGAGCAGTACGTC.

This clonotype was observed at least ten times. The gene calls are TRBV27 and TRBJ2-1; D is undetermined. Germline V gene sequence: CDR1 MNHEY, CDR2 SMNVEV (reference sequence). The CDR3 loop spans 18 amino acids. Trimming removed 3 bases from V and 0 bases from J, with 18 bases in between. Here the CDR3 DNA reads TGTGCCAGCAGTTTCTCGATGGGTCTTTCAAGCTCCTACAATGAGCAGTTCTTC. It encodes CASSFSMGLSSSYNEQFF.

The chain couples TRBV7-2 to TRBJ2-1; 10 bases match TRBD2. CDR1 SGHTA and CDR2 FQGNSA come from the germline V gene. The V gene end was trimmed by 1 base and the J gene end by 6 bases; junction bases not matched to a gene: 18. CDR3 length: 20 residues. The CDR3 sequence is CASSLGLAGVGFRSSNEQFF. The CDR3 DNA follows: TGTGCCAGCAGCTTAGGGCTAGCGGGAGTTGGGTTTAGGTCATCCAATGAGCAGTTCTTC.

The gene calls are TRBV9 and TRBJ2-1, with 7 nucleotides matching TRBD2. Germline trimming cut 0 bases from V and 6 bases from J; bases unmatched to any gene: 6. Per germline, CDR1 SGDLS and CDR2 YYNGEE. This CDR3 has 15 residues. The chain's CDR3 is CASSVGGGFGNEQFF. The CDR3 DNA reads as TGTGCCAGCAGCGTAGGGGGGGGATTCGGCAATGAGCAGTTCTTC.

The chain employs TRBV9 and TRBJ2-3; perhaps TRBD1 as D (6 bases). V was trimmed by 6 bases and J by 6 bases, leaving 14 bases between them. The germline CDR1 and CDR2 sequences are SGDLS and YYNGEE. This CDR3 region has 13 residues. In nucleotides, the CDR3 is TGTGCCAGCACCTCCATGGGGGCCGATACGCAGTATTTT. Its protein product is CASTSMGADTQYF.

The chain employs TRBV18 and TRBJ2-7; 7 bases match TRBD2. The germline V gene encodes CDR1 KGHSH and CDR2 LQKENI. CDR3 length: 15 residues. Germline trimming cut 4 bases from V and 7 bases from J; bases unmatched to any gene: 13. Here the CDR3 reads CASSLTSGARGEQYV. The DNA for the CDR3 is TGTGCCAGCTCACTAACAAGCGGGGCGAGAGGGGAGCAGTACGTC.

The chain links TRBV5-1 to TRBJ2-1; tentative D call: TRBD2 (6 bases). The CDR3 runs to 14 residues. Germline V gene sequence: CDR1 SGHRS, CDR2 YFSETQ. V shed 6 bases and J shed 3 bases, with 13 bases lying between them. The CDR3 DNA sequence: TGCGCCAGCACTGCGATCGGGGGCTACAATGAGCAGTTCTTC. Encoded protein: CASTAIGGYNEQFF.

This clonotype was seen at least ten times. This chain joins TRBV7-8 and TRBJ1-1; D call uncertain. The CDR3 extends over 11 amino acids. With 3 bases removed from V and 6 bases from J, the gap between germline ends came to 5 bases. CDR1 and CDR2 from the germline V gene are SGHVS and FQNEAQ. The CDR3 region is CASSLGSEAFF. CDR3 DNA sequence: TGTGCCAGCAGCTTGGGTTCTGAAGCTTTCTTT.

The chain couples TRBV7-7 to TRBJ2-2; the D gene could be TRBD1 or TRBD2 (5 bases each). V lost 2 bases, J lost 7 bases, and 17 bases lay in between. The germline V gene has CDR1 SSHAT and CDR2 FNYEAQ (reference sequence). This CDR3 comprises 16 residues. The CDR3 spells CASSLSGQGNGGELFF. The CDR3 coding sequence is TGTGCCAGCAGCTTATCGGGGCAGGGAAATGGCGGGGAGCTGTTTTTT.

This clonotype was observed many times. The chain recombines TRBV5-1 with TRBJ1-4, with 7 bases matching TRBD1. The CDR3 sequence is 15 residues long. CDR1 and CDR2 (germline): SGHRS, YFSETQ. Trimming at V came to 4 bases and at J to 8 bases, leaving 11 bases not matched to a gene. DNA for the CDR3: TGCGCCAGCAGCGTAAACAGGGGCCCCGGGGAAAAACTGTTTTTT. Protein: CASSVNRGPGEKLFF.

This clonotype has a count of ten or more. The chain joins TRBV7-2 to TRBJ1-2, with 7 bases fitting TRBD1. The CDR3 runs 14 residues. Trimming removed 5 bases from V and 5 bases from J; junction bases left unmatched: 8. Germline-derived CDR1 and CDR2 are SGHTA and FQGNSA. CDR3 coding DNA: TGTGCCAGCAGCCCGACAGGGCTTCGGTATGGCTACACCTTC. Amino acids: CASSPTGLRYGYTF.

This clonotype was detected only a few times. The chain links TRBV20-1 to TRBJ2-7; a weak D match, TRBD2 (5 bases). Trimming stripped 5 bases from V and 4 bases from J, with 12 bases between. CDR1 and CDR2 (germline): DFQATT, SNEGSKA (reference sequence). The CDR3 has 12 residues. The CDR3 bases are TGCAGTGCTGAGCGGATGGGGTACGAGCAGTACTTC. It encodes CSAERMGYEQYF.

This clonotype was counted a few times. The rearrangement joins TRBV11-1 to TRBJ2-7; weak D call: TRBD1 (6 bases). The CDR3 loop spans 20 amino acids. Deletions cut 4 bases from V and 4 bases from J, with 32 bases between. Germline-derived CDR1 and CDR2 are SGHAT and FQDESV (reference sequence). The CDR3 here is CASSSLAGSRDNLQAYEQYV. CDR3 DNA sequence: TGTGCCAGCAGCTCCCTCGCTGGATCCCGGGACAACCTACAGGCATACGAGCAGTACGTC.

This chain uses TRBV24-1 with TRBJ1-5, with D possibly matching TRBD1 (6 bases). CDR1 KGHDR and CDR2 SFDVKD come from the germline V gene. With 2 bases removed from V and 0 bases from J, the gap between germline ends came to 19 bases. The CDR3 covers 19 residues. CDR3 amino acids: CATSDSWTAHQNSNQPQHF. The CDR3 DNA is TGTGCCACCAGTGATTCGTGGACAGCCCACCAGAATAGCAATCAGCCCCAGCATTTT.

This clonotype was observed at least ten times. For the CDR3, the DNA is TGCAGTGCTCCCGGGACAGGGGTTGACGAGCAGTACTTC. As protein: CSAPGTGVDEQYF. The rearrangement links TRBV20-1 to TRBJ2-7, with 10 bases aligning to TRBD1. From germline, CDR1 is DFQATT and CDR2 SNEGSKA (reference sequence). V trimming: 5 bases; J trimming: 5 bases; junction bases outside the gene matches: 6. CDR3 length: 13 residues.